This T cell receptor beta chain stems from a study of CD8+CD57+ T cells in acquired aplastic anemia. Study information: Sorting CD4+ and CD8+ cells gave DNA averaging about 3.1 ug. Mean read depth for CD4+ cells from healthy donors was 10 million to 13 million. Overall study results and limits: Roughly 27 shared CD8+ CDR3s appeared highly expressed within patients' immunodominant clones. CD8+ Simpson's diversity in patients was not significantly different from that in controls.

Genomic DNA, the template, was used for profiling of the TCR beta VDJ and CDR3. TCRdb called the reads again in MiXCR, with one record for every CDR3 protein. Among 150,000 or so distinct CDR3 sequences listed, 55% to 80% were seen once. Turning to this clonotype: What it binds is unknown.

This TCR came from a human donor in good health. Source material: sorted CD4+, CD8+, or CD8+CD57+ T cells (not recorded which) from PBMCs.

The CDR3 reads CASSPGGMGGTDTQYF. The CDR3 DNA reads as TGTGCCAGCAGCCCCGGCGGGATGGGTGGCACAGATACGCAGTATTTT. The J gene is TRBJ2-3, the V gene TRBV7-9; D is perhaps TRBD2 (6 bases). V lost 5 bases to trimming and J lost 1 base, with 16 bases between them. The V gene's germline CDR1 is SEHNR and CDR2 FQNEAQ (reference sequence). This CDR3 contains 16 residues. The complete variable domain, with remaining parts taken from reference TRBV7-9 and TRBJ2-3, reads DTGVSQNPRHKITKRGQNVTFRCDPISEHNRLYWYRQTLGQGPEFLTYFQNEAQLEKSRLLSDRFSAERPKGSFSTLEIQRTEQGDSAMYLCASSPGGMGGTDTQYFGPGTRLTVL.